This passage covers 18 T cell receptor beta chains from one sample sequenced in a study of cytomegalovirus exposure and HLA in healthy donors. Primers for the PCR totalled 60 Vbeta and 13 Jbeta. The assay was immunoSEQ multiplex PCR, and TCRdb's table has in-frame clones only and misses some. The sample consists of under 200,000 clones, 84% of them appearing once. The specimen sequenced was PBMCs. The source is a boy between 2 and 10 years old in good health and CMV-seronegative.

The chain is built from TRBV5-8 and TRBJ1-3; 7 bases agree with TRBD1. This CDR3 contains 16 residues. Germline CDR1 SGHTS, CDR2 YDEGEE. Unmatched junction bases numbered 7, after V lost 0 bases and J lost 4 bases. This CDR3 is CASSLGDRVPGNTIYF. CDR3 sequence (DNA): TGTGCCAGCAGCTTGGGTGACAGGGTACCAGGAAACACCATATATTTT.

V is TRBV4-1 and J is TRBJ2-1; the match to TRBD1 covers 9 bases. CDR1 and CDR2 from the germline V gene are MGHRA and YSYEKL. J lost 7 bases, V lost 1 base, and 5 bases had no gene match. CDR3 length: 15 amino acids. CDR3 amino acids: CASSQVGDRVNEQFF. The CDR3 coding sequence is TGCGCCAGCAGCCAAGTTGGGGACAGGGTTAATGAGCAGTTCTTC.

This chain joins TRBV19 and TRBJ2-3; possibly TRBD1 for D (7 bases). CDR1 LNHDA and CDR2 SQIVND come from the germline V gene (reference sequence). Trimming removed 7 bases from V and 1 base from J, with 15 bases in between. This CDR3 has 15 residues. Here the CDR3 reads CASTQDREGTDTQYF. CDR3 nucleotide sequence: TGTGCCAGTACCCAAGACAGGGAGGGCACAGATACGCAGTATTTT. Looking up the rest from reference TRBV19 and TRBJ2-3 gives the full variable domain: DGGITQSPKYLFRKEGQNVTLSCEQNLNHDAMYWYRQDPGQGLRLIYYSQIVNDFQKGDIAEGYSVSREKKESFPLTVTSAQKNPTAFYLCASTQDREGTDTQYFGPGTRLTVL.

The table lists this clone with a count of one. The chain links TRBV2 to TRBJ2-7; 9 bases match TRBD2. The ends lost 0 bases at V and 4 bases at J; junction bases unmatched: 4. CDR3 length: 15 residues. CDR1 and CDR2 (germline): SNHLY, FYNNEI. CDR3 loop: CASSEARLAVYEQYF. The CDR3 region has the DNA TGTGCCAGCAGTGAAGCTCGACTAGCGGTATACGAGCAGTACTTC.

This rearrangement joins TRBV6-1 to TRBJ2-2, with 7 bases lining up with TRBD1. This CDR3 spans 16 amino acids. V shed 4 bases and J 0 bases; nucleotides not matched to a gene: 5. In germline, CDR1 is MNHNS, CDR2 SASEGT. The CDR3 protein is CASSVHDRANTGELFF. The CDR3 coding sequence is TGTGCCAGCAGTGTCCACGACAGGGCGAACACCGGGGAGCTGTTTTTT.

This chain connects TRBV29-1 to TRBJ1-4; 8 bases align to TRBD1. V was pared by 6 bases and J by 8 bases, with 11 bases of the junction left unmatched. Looked up from germline, CDR1 is SQVTM and CDR2 is ANQGSEA. This CDR3 has 14 amino acids. The chain's CDR3 is CSVTRTGLGEKLFF. The DNA of the CDR3 is TGCAGCGTCACCAGGACAGGGTTAGGGGAAAAACTGTTTTTT.

This sequence joins TRBV5-1 and TRBJ2-1, with D hard to call. Deletions cut 0 bases from V and 2 bases from J, with 12 bases between. CDR1 and CDR2 from the germline V gene are SGHRS and YFSETQ. The CDR3 spans 16 residues. Written as DNA, the CDR3 is TGCGCCAGCAGCTTGGCCCCAGAAGAAGCCTACAATGAGCAGTTCTTC. Translated, it gives CASSLAPEEAYNEQFF.

J is TRBJ1-1 and V is TRBV19, with D unresolved. Germline values: CDR1 LNHDA, CDR2 SQIVND (reference sequence). The V end lost 0 bases, the J end lost 5 bases, and 10 bases lay between the germline ends. This CDR3 spans 14 amino acids. The DNA of the CDR3 is TGTGCCAGTAGTATAGATCCAGTGGTGACTGAAGCTTTCTTT. This encodes CASSIDPVVTEAFF.

The chain uses TRBV4-1 and TRBJ2-1; the D is unclear. Germline values: CDR1 MGHRA, CDR2 YSYEKL. V lost 6 bases and J lost 0, with 9 bases in between. The CDR3 has 14 amino acids. CDR3: CASSAIFSYNEQFF. The CDR3, as DNA: TGCGCCAGCAGTGCGATTTTCTCCTACAATGAGCAGTTCTTC.

The rearrangement joins TRBV6-4 to TRBJ2-1, with D hard to call. The V end was cut by 4 bases, the J end by 4 bases, with 8 bases between. CDR3 length equals 13 residues. Germline CDR1 reads MRHNA; CDR2 reads SNTAGT. The CDR3 reads CASSASEYNEQFF. The DNA of the CDR3 is TGTGCCAGCAGTGCCTCCGAGTACAATGAGCAGTTCTTC.

This clone was counted between two and nine times. CDR3 DNA: TGTGCCAGCTCAACAGATCTGAACACTGAAGCTTTCTTT. Protein sequence: CASSTDLNTEAFF. V gene TRBV5-4 combines with J gene TRBJ1-1, with D hard to call. CDR3 size: 13 residues. Germline CDR1 reads SGHNT; CDR2 reads YYREEE (reference sequence). V was trimmed by 7 bases and J by 0 bases, leaving 10 bases between them.

V and J are TRBV6-1 and TRBJ2-1, with D possibly TRBD1 on 6 matching bases. V was cut by 5 bases and J by 8 bases, with 10 bases left in between. The CDR3 covers 12 residues. From germline, CDR1 is MNHNS and CDR2 SASEGT. The CDR3 sequence: CASSNRDDEQFF. The CDR3 DNA reads as TGTGCCAGCAGTAACAGGGACGATGAGCAGTTCTTC.

The V and J genes are TRBV5-1 and TRBJ2-5, with TRBD1 matching over 9 bases. Germline-derived CDR1 and CDR2 are SGHRS and YFSETQ. V lost 2 bases and J lost 1; bases outside the gene matches: 6. The CDR3 has 16 amino acids. Here the CDR3 DNA reads TGCGCCAGCAGCTTAGTACAGGGGGCTCTCCAAGAGACCCAGTACTTC. Protein: CASSLVQGALQETQYF.

This chain connects TRBV29-1 to TRBJ2-7; 7 bases line up with TRBD1. The CDR3 has 12 amino acids. V was pared by 5 bases and J by 5 bases, with 6 bases of the junction left unmatched. In germline, CDR1 is SQVTM, CDR2 ANQGSEA. DNA of the CDR3: TGCAGCGTTAGCCAGACAGGGAACGAGCAGTACTTC. It translates to CSVSQTGNEQYF.

The rearrangement links TRBV7-9 to TRBJ1-2; D possibly corresponds to TRBD1 (6 bases). Germline V gene data show CDR1 as SEHNR and CDR2 as FQNEAQ (reference sequence). The CDR3 is made up of 16 amino acids. Trimming cost V 5 bases and J 3 bases, with 19 bases left between them. The CDR3 protein is CASSQWDKEAHYGYTF. The CDR3 nucleotides are TGTGCCAGCAGCCAGTGGGACAAGGAGGCACACTATGGCTACACCTTC.

Concerning this clone: Relative to the germline gene, one junction end is altered; a read error may explain this. V and J are TRBV10-2 and TRBJ2-1; D is ambiguous. Germline CDR1 is WSHSY and CDR2 is SAAADI. The CDR3 is made up of 16 amino acids. The CDR3 region is CASIESPGLSYNEQFF. In nucleotides, the CDR3 is TGCGCCAGCATTGAGAGTCCCGGTCTCTCCTACAATGAGCAGTTCTTC.

The J gene is TRBJ2-1, the V gene TRBV5-8, with a weak D call TRBD2 (6 bases). The germline gives CDR1 SGHTS, CDR2 YDEGEE. The CDR3 is 14 amino acids. V lost 4 bases to trimming and J lost 6 bases, with 14 bases between them. The CDR3 loop reads CASSRGFGRNEQFF. The CDR3 bases are TGTGCCAGCAGCCGGGGGTTCGGTCGCAATGAGCAGTTCTTC.

The rearrangement joins TRBV6-5 to TRBJ2-1; 10 nucleotides agree with TRBD1. The J segment lost 7 bases and the V segment lost 6 bases, leaving 3 bases of the junction unmatched. CDR3 length equals 13 residues. CDR1 is MNHEY and CDR2 is SVGAGI in the germline V gene. CDR3 DNA: TGTGCCAGCAGCCGGACAGGGGGGAATGAGCAGTTCTTC. Translation: CASSRTGGNEQFF.